What follows are 11 T cell receptor beta chains derived from one specimen sequenced in a study of cytomegalovirus exposure and HLA in healthy donors. Use of 60 Vbeta and 13 Jbeta primers characterized the PCR. This table comes from immunoSEQ multiplex PCR, and its TCRdb copy is limited to in-frame clones, with some not included. In the table there are 100,000 to 150,000 clones, roughly 79% of which are singletons. Sequencing input: PBMCs. Receptors were obtained from a male donor in good health and CMV-seronegative.

V gene TRBV6-1 combines with J gene TRBJ2-3, with 7 bases matching TRBD1. CDR1 and CDR2 (germline): MNHNS, SASEGT. The CDR3 sequence is 14 residues long. Germline trimming cut 7 bases from V and 2 bases from J; bases unmatched to any gene: 6. The CDR3 nucleotides are TGTGCCAGCACCAGGACAGGACACACAGATACGCAGTATTTT. This gives the protein CASTRTGHTDTQYF.

This clone was observed a single time. The chain links TRBV29-1 to TRBJ1-1; D is ambiguous. With 4 bases removed from V and 10 bases from J, the gap between germline ends came to 10 bases. The CDR3 loop spans 10 amino acids. Germline CDR1 is SQVTM and CDR2 is ANQGSEA. CDR3 region: CSVAEERAFF. CDR3 bases: TGCAGCGTTGCCGAGGAAAGAGCTTTCTTT. Supplemented by reference TRBV29-1 and TRBJ1-1, the full variable domain reads SAVISQKPSRDICQRGTSLTIQCQVDSQVTMMFWYRQQPGQSLTLIATANQGSEATYESGFVIDKFPISRPNLTFSTLTVSNMSPEDSSIYLCSVAEERAFFGQGTRLTVV.

This clone has a handful of counts. The V call is TRBV14, the J call TRBJ1-4; 8 positions agree with TRBD1. The trim removed 4 bases at V and 5 bases at J, leaving 6 bases unmatched. CDR1 is SGHDN and CDR2 is FVKESK in the germline V gene. CDR3 length: 15 amino acids. In DNA form, the CDR3 reads TGTGCCAGCAGCCGAGGACCAGGGGGCAATGAAAAACTGTTTTTT. This encodes CASSRGPGGNEKLFF.

The V and J genes are TRBV25-1 and TRBJ1-2, with 12 bases identical to TRBD1. This CDR3 has 15 amino acids. J gave up 5 bases and V 3 bases, and 4 bases lay outside the gene matches. The germline gives CDR1 MGHDK, CDR2 SYGVNS. CDR3 in DNA: TGTGCCAGCAGTGATCCGGGACAGGGGGCGTATGGCTACACCTTC. Protein product: CASSDPGQGAYGYTF.

The V gene is TRBV10-2, the J gene TRBJ2-2; D possibly corresponds to TRBD2 (6 bases). The germline CDR1 and CDR2 sequences are WSHSY and SAAADI. The CDR3 spans 14 residues. With 6 bases removed from V and 7 bases from J, the gap between germline ends came to 15 bases. CDR3 residues: CASREEGSGGELFF. Here the CDR3 DNA reads TGCGCCAGCAGGGAGGAGGGCTCTGGCGGGGAGCTGTTTTTT.

The V and J genes are TRBV2 and TRBJ1-5; TRBD1 matches at 7 bases. CDR1 is SNHLY, CDR2 FYNNEI, per germline. The CDR3 is 15 residues long. The V segment lost 7 bases and the J segment 1 base; nucleotides outside the gene matches: 7. This chain's CDR3 is CASMRTGLSNQPQHF. The CDR3 DNA is TGTGCCAGCATGAGGACAGGATTAAGCAATCAGCCCCAGCATTTT. The full variable domain, its missing parts supplied by reference TRBV2 and TRBJ1-5, is EPEVTQTPSHQVTQMGQEVILRCVPISNHLYFYWYRQILGQKVEFLVSFYNNEISEKSEIFDDQFSVERPDGSNFTLKIRSTKLEDSAMYFCASMRTGLSNQPQHFGDGTRLSIL.

CDR3: CASATEETQYF. Written as DNA, the CDR3 is TGTGCCAGCGCGACAGAAGAGACCCAGTACTTC. The chain links TRBV2 to TRBJ2-5; TRBD1 might be the D (5 bases). The germline V gene encodes CDR1 SNHLY and CDR2 FYNNEI. The CDR3 is made up of 11 amino acids. V was trimmed by 8 bases and J by 3 bases, leaving 7 bases between them.

V gene TRBV7-2 combines with J gene TRBJ2-1; TRBD2 aligns across 12 bases. Germline trimming cut 4 bases from V and 9 bases from J; bases unmatched to any gene: 7. The CDR3 covers 15 residues. The germline CDR1 and CDR2 sequences are SGHTA and FQGNSA. CDR3 region: CASSSSSGGVFEQFF. DNA for the CDR3: TGTGCCAGCAGCTCCTCTAGCGGGGGGGTATTTGAGCAGTTCTTC.

J is TRBJ1-2 and V is TRBV11-2; D ambiguous. CDR1 SGHAT and CDR2 FQNNGV come from the germline V gene. The CDR3 consists of 12 residues. V lost 5 bases and J lost 10, with 14 bases in between. CDR3: CASSPAPGSYTF. In DNA, the CDR3 is TGTGCCAGCAGCCCCGCCCCAGGATCCTACACCTTC.

This chain links TRBV11-3 with TRBJ2-5; D perhaps matches TRBD2 (5 bases). The CDR3 loop spans 14 amino acids. The germline V gene encodes CDR1 SGHNT and CDR2 YENEEA. Deletions cut 3 bases from V and 1 base from J, with 9 bases between. CDR3 in amino acids: CASSFLEGQETQYF. In nucleotides, the CDR3 is TGTGCCAGCAGCTTTCTCGAGGGCCAAGAGACCCAGTACTTC.

The V and J genes are TRBV4-3 and TRBJ2-1, with D perhaps matching TRBD1 (6 bases). This CDR3 contains 17 residues. V was shortened by 3 bases and J by 8 bases, with 23 bases between the two germline ends. Germline CDR1 and CDR2: LGHNA and YSLEER. CDR3 bases: TGCGCCAGCAGCCAGACGTTTTTGAGGGGGATCTCGGATGAGCAGTTCTTC. Amino acids: CASSQTFLRGISDEQFF.